Sequencing of this T cell receptor (beta chain) was carried out in a study of CD8 T cells in Susac syndrome. Study-level results: Acknowledgment was made by the study that its TCR sequencing and HLA analysis involved a relatively small number of individuals.

There are a few counts of this clonotype. Its antigen is still unknown. The patients who served as multiple sclerosis controls were treatment-naive and had stable or active relapsing-remitting disease that fulfilled the revised McDonald criteria. In contrast to the negatively isolated CD8+ and CD4+ T cells, TEMRA cells were FACS-enriched. V dropped 4 bases and J dropped 3 bases, with 11 bases sitting between them. CDR1 is SGHRS, CDR2 YFSETQ, per germline. The CDR3 has 13 amino acids. Random hexamers served to reverse transcribe roughly 0.45 to 1 ug RNA. TCRdb re-analysed the immunoSEQ multiplex PCR reads in MiXCR, keeping a single row per CDR3 protein. The sample yields a few hundred thousand distinct CDR3 sequences, about nine tenths seen once.

The V gene is TRBV5-1, the J gene TRBJ2-7; D may be TRBD2 (6 bases). This receptor was identified in a human donor with multiple sclerosis. Source material: CD8+ T cells from PBMCs. The CDR3 sequence is CASSGGTNYEQYF. CDR3 sequence (DNA): TGCGCCAGCAGCGGCGGGACCAACTACGAGCAGTACTTC. Full variable domain (outside the CDR3, taken from reference TRBV5-1 and TRBJ2-7): KAGVTQTPRYLIKTRGQQVTLSCSPISGHRSVSWYQQTPGQGLQFLFEYFSETQRNKGNFPGRFSGRQFSNSRSEMNVSTLELGDSALYLCASSGGTNYEQYFGPGTRLTVT.